This T cell receptor beta chain was recovered during a study of blood T cell repertoires in COVID-19. CDR1 is MNHEY, CDR2 SMNVEV, per germline (reference sequence). V shed 6 bases, J shed 15 bases, and the junction held 10 bases outside the gene matches. This CDR3 is built from 12 residues. Using immunoSEQ multiplex PCR, the repertoire was profiled, and TCRdb retains in-frame clones only, with some absent. The table lists 300,000 to 450,000 clones, about 90% of them singletons. Sample: PBMCs or T cells enriched from blood (not recorded which). The clonotype comes from a man aged 35-49 years in a cohort exposed to, infected with or recovered from COVID-19 (not recorded which). This chain links TRBV27 with TRBJ2-1; 8 nucleotides match TRBD2. CDR3 amino acids: CASSHLAGRVFF. CDR3 DNA sequence: TGTGCCAGCAGCCACCTAGCGGGTAGGGTGTTCTTC.